Listed below are T cell receptor beta chains from one sample, sequenced in a study of shared clonotypes between healthy human individuals. Only in-frame clones appear in the TCRdb table, and some are missing; sequencing was by immunoSEQ multiplex PCR. The sample lists about 2.4 million clones, roughly 93% occurring once. The sample was naive CD4+ T cells from PBMCs. These TCRs come from a man younger than 35 in good health. Some clones in this sample may be carry-over from other donors' samples. CDR3s include the opening cysteine and the closing phenylalanine or tryptophan. D genes are given only for firm matches. Size tells how often a clone was seen (once, few, many) or the class of an expanded clone, and some rows leave it out.

d_call	cdr3_length	v_call	clone_size	j_call	cdr3_aa
-	13	TRBV7-2	-	TRBJ2-7	CASSLRGTPEQYF
-	14	TRBV9	-	TRBJ2-3	CASSLSGRGDTQYF
-	15	TRBV7-9	-	TRBJ1-4	CASSLGGAANEKLFF
TRBD2	17	TRBV29-1	once	TRBJ2-1	CSVGLAGGWLEGNEQFF
-	15	TRBV6-1	-	TRBJ1-5	CASMVSPGLNQPQHF
-	16	TRBV4-2	-	TRBJ1-4	CASSQDRGWANEKLFF
TRBD2	17	TRBV5-1	-	TRBJ2-1	CASSPGLAGGLYNEQFF
-	12	TRBV5-6	-	TRBJ2-3	CASSLRAGGGYF
-	17	TRBV9	once	TRBJ2-5	CASSVSRQERYQETQYF
-	15	TRBV28	-	TRBJ2-7	CASRPQPSQGDEQYF
TRBD2	16	TRBV28	-	TRBJ2-2	CASSLSRGLVGGELFF
-	17	TRBV4-1	-	TRBJ2-3	CASSQVSLHISTDTQYF
TRBD1	14	TRBV7-8	-	TRBJ2-7	CASSLVGGDYEQYF
TRBD2	16	TRBV27	once	TRBJ2-7	CASSKLGLAGTYEQYF
-	13	TRBV30	-	TRBJ2-4	CAWRTEAKNIQYF
-	18	TRBV7-7	once	TRBJ2-1	CASSPGARERGSYNEQFF
-	17	TRBV4-3	-	TRBJ2-7	CASSQDRSGDRSYEQYF
-	17	TRBV5-1	-	TRBJ2-1	CASSQGPPFPSYNEQFF
TRBD2	15	TRBV6-5	-	TRBJ2-2	CASRRLAGGSGELFF
TRBD2	15	TRBV10-2	-	TRBJ2-1	CASSRRGGPNNEQFF
-	14	TRBV5-5	-	TRBJ1-3	CASSLIGSGNTIYF
-	15	TRBV5-1	-	TRBJ1-2	CASSLWDDGNYGYTF
-	14	TRBV28	-	TRBJ2-7	CASSLAAGSYEQYF
-	13	TRBV14	-	TRBJ1-4	CASSLVPGEKLFF
-	16	TRBV7-2	-	TRBJ2-7	CASSLRGGKVAAEQYF
-	14	TRBV6-1	-	TRBJ1-2	CASSEPQKNYGYTF
TRBD1	16	TRBV28	-	TRBJ1-2	CASSPGGQKANYGYTF
-	15	TRBV5-6	once	TRBJ2-1	CASSLVVGGYNEQFF
-	15	TRBV5-6	-	TRBJ1-5	CASSFWGTGNQPQHF
TRBD1	16	TRBV30	-	TRBJ1-5	CAWSPSRQGQGQPQHF
-	14	TRBV7-3	-	TRBJ2-3	CASSSTGITDTQYF
-	13	TRBV6-1	-	TRBJ2-7	CASSEFGGAEQYF
TRBD1	15	TRBV6-5	-	TRBJ2-5	CASSPWDRVVETQYF
-	16	TRBV30	-	TRBJ2-7	CAWSEASGRRTYEQYF
-	14	TRBV7-9	-	TRBJ1-1	CASSLQGRDTEAFF
-	13	TRBV7-6	-	TRBJ1-2	CASSPGRGSGYTF
-	14	TRBV6-1	-	TRBJ1-5	CASSEWRGNQPQHF
TRBD1	16	TRBV5-5	-	TRBJ2-1	CASSPTGTVSYNEQFF
-	15	TRBV19	-	TRBJ1-4	CASSKSGTRDEKLFF
-	15	TRBV30	-	TRBJ2-2	CASREADTNTGELFF
-	12	TRBV18	-	TRBJ2-3	CASSPDTDTQYF
-	14	TRBV27	-	TRBJ1-5	CASSLGRPLGPQHF
-	12	TRBV6-5	-	TRBJ1-3	CASSTTGNTIYF
-	13	TRBV11-3	-	TRBJ2-7	CASSPHRGAEQYF
-	15	TRBV6-1	-	TRBJ1-2	CASSEALGGGYGYTF
TRBD2	19	TRBV7-8	-	TRBJ2-2	CASSFIWTSGRTSTGELFF
-	14	TRBV7-2	-	TRBJ2-3	CASSFLQITDTQYF
-	12	TRBV27	-	TRBJ2-7	CASSFISGEQYF
-	14	TRBV4-3	-	TRBJ2-7	CASSQEGSSYEQYF
-	15	TRBV7-2	once	TRBJ2-1	CASTGGPPGYNEQFF
TRBD2	15	TRBV30	-	TRBJ2-1	CAWSVLSGSYNEQFF
-	15	TRBV6-6	-	TRBJ2-5	CASSRGLGGQETQYF
-	15	TRBV9	-	TRBJ2-2	CASSVGSRNTGELFF
-	12	TRBV5-1	-	TRBJ2-7	CASSDSSYEQYF
-	16	TRBV5-1	-	TRBJ2-2	CASSLIAGINTGELFF
TRBD2	17	TRBV4-1	-	TRBJ2-1	CASSQPLSGRASNEQFF
TRBD1	14	TRBV7-7	-	TRBJ2-1	CASSSSPGGNSVFF
TRBD1	16	TRBV5-6	-	-	CASSRTRDRVLGEQYF
-	17	TRBV28	-	TRBJ2-6	CASSLGLSPPGANVLTF
-	14	TRBV19	-	TRBJ2-5	CASSSRQGRETQYF